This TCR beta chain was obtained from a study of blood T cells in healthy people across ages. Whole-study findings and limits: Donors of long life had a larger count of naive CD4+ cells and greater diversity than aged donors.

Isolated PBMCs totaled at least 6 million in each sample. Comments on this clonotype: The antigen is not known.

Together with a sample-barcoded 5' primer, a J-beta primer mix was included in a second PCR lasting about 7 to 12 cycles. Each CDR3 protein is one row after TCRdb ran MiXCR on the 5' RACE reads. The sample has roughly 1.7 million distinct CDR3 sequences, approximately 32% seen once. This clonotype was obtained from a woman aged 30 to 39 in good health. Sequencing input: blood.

The CDR3 DNA reads as TGCAGTGCCTCCATCGAACGGGGATTGTACAATGAGCAGTTCTTC. Its protein is CSASIERGLYNEQFF. The J gene is TRBJ2-1, the V gene TRBV20-1; weak D call: TRBD2 (5 bases). CDR3 size: 15 residues. CDR1 is DFQATT, CDR2 SNEGSKA, per germline (reference sequence). Trimming removed 6 bases at V and 4 bases at J, with 19 bases between.